The clone carrying this TCR beta chain was recorded many times. No antigen is known for it. These data originate in a study of neurological immune-mediated disorders. Study-level results: In HTLV-1-associated myelopathy, TCR clonal expansion was greatest, and in multiple sclerosis it was least, below healthy controls. The study phylogenetically grouped the repertoires of 18 of 34 multiple sclerosis patients into one related-CDR3 cluster, a possible signature.

The CDR3 is 13 residues long. The germline CDR1 and CDR2 sequences are SGHTA and FQGNSA. The V end was cut by 2 bases, the J end by 4 bases, with 6 bases between. Unsorted libraries were generated from 2 million PBMCs held at -80 degrees C. The making of cDNA relied on 5'RACE with 10-nucleotide random UMIs. TCRdb used MiXCR to reprocess the 5' RACE reads, holding one entry per CDR3 protein. The data show just over 95,000 distinct CDR3 sequences, 3% to 4.5% seen once. The receptor was derived from a woman under 30 with multiple sclerosis. This chain uses TRBV7-2 with TRBJ1-3; no reliable D call. Sequences were obtained from PBMCs. CDR3 region: CASSLSMGNTIYF. DNA of the CDR3: TGTGCCAGCAGCTTATCTATGGGAAACACCATATATTTT.